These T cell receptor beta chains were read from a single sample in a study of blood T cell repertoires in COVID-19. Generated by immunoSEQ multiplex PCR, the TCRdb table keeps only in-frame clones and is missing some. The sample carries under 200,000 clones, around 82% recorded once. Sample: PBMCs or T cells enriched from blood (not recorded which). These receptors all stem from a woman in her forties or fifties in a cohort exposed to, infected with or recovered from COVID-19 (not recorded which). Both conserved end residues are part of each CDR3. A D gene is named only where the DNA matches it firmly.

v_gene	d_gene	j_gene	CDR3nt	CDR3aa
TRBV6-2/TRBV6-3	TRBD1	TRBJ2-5	TGTGCCAGCAGTTTTGACAGGGGGGGCAGGGCCCAGTACTTC	CASSFDRGGRAQYF
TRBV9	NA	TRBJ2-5	TGTGCCAGCAGCGTGAGCGGGACACAAGAGACCCAGTACTTC	CASSVSGTQETQYF
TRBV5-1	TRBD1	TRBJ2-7	TGCGCCAGCAGCCCGACGGGACAGGGAGCCCACGAGCAGTACTTC	CASSPTGQGAHEQYF
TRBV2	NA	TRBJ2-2	TGTGCCAGCAGTGAACAGGGAACCGGGGAGCTGTTTTTT	CASSEQGTGELFF
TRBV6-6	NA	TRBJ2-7	TGTGCCAGCAGTACCCCCGACAGTGGCTCCTACGAGCAGTACTTC	CASSTPDSGSYEQYF
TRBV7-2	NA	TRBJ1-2	TGTGCCAGCAGCCCGAACTTACGGGGGGCGGATGGCTACACCTTC	CASSPNLRGADGYTF
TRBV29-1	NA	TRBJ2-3	TGCAGCGTCGCGACAACTAGCACAGATACGCAGTATTTT	CSVATTSTDTQYF
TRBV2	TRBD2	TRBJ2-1	TGTGCCAGCAGTGAAGGAAGGACTAGAAACAATGAGCAGTTCTTC	CASSEGRTRNNEQFF
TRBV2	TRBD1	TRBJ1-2	TGTGCCAGCAGAAGGGACAGGAACAACTATGGCTACACCTTC	CASRRDRNNYGYTF
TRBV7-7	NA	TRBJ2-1	TGTGCTAGCAGCTTCACAGGGAGGGGCAATGAGCAGTTCTTC	CASSFTGRGNEQFF